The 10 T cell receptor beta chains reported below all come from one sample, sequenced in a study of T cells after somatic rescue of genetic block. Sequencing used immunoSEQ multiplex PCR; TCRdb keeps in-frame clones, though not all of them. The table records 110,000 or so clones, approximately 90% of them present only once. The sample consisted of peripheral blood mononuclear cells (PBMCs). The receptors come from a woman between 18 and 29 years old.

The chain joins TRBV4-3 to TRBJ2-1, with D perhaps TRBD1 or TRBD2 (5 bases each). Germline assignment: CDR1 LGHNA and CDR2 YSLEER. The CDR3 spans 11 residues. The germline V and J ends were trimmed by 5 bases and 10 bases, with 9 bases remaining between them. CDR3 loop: CASSRDEEQFF. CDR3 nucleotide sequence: TGCGCCAGCAGCAGGGACGAAGAGCAGTTCTTC.

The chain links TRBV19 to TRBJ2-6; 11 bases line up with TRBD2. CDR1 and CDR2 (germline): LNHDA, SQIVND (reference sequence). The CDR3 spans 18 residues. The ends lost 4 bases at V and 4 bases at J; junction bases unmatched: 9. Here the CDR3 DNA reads TGTGCCAGTAGTAGCCGGCTAGCGGGGGGCCCCGGGGCCAACGTCCTGACTTTC. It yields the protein CASSSRLAGGPGANVLTF. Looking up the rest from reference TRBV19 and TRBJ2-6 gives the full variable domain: DGGITQSPKYLFRKEGQNVTLSCEQNLNHDAMYWYRQDPGQGLRLIYYSQIVNDFQKGDIAEGYSVSREKKESFPLTVTSAQKNPTAFYLCASSSRLAGGPGANVLTFGAGSRLTVL.

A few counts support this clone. The CDR3 bases are TGTGCCAGCAGCTTAGCGAGGACGGACTACTATGGCTACACCTTC. This encodes CASSLARTDYYGYTF. The chain is built from TRBV7-2 and TRBJ1-2; no clear D. Trimming cost V 0 bases and J 3 bases, with 11 bases left between them. The CDR3 has 15 residues. Germline CDR1 SGHTA, CDR2 FQGNSA. The full variable domain, completed using reference TRBV7-2 and TRBJ1-2, is GAGVSQSPSNKVTEKGKDVELRCDPISGHTALYWYRQSLGQGLEFLIYFQGNSAPDKSGLPSDRFSAERTGGSVSTLTIQRTQQEDSAVYLCASSLARTDYYGYTFGSGTRLTVV.

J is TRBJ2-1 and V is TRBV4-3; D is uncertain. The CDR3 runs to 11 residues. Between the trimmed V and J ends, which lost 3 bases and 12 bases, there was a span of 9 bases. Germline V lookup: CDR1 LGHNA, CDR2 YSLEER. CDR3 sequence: CASSHNYRQFF. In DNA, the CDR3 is TGCGCCAGCAGCCACAATTACCGGCAGTTCTTC.

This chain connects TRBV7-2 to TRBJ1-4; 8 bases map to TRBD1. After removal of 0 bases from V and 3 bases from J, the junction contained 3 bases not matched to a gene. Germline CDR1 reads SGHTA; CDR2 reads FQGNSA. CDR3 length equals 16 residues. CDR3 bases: TGTGCCAGCAGCTTAGCCCCACAGGGGGCTAATGAAAAACTGTTTTTT. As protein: CASSLAPQGANEKLFF.

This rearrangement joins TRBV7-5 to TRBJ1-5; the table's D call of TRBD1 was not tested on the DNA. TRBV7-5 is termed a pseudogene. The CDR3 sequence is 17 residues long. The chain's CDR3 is CARNAGTGPFSLQPQHF. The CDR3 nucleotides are TGTGCCAGAAACGCCGGGACAGGGCCCTTCAGTCTCCAGCCCCAGCATTTT.

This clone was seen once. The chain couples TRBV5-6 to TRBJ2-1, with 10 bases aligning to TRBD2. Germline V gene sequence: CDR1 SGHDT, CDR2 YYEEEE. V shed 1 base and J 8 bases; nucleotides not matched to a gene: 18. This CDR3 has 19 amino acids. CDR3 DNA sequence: TGTGCCAGCAGCTTGCCAGCGGGGGGGCCGGGCCCACTTCGCGATGAGCAGTTCTTC. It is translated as CASSLPAGGPGPLRDEQFF.

The CDR3 is CASSRGRTFDNEQFF. The CDR3 bases are TGTGCCAGCAGCAGAGGACGAACTTTCGACAATGAGCAGTTCTTC. The chain carries TRBV7-2 and TRBJ2-1; D is ambiguous. The CDR3 loop spans 15 amino acids. V lost 5 bases, J lost 5 bases, and 16 bases lay in between. CDR1 is SGHTA, CDR2 FQGNSA, per germline.

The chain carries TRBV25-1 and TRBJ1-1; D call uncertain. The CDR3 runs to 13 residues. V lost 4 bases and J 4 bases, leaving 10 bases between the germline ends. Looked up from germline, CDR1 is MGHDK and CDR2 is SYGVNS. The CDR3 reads CASSVGQFTEAFF. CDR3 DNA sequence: TGTGCCAGCAGTGTAGGGCAATTCACTGAAGCTTTCTTT.

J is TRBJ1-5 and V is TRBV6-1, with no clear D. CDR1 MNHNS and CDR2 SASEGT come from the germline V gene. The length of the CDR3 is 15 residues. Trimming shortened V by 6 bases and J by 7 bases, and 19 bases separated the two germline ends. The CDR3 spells CASSKAPLVGQPQHF. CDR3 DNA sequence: TGTGCCAGCAGCAAAGCTCCCCTGGTCGGGCAGCCCCAGCATTTT.